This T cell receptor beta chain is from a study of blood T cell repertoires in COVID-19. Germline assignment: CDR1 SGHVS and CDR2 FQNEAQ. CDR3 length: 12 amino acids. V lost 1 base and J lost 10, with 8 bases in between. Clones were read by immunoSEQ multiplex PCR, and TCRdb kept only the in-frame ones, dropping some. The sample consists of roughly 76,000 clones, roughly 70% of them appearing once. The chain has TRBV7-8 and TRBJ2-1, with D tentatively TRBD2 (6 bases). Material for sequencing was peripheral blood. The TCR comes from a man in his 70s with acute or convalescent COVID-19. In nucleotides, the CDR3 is TGTGCCAGCAGCTTAGTCGCGGGGGAGCAGTTCTTC. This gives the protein CASSLVAGEQFF.